This passage covers 31 T cell receptor beta chains from one sample sequenced in a study of blood T cells in healthy people across ages (dated by TCRdb to about 2015). The method behind the library was 5' RACE. The listed sequencing device is Illumina HiSeq 2500. A second PCR of about 6 to 11 cycles was performed with a sample-barcoded 5' primer and a J-beta primer mix. The raw public reads went through TCRdb reprocessing: fastp at Q25, MiXCR clone calling, in-frame beta chains kept. Every entry covers one CDR3 protein and lists the most common genes and DNA from its rows. This sample lists 1.6 million or so distinct CDR3 sequences; 30% to 35% were detected once. In total, the top ten clones hold approximately 11% of the sample. The specimen sequenced was blood. These receptors were obtained from a woman younger than 45 in good health.

The rearrangement links TRBV7-9 to TRBJ1-2, with 7 bases lining up with TRBD1. Germline CDR1 is SEHNR and CDR2 is FQNEAQ (reference sequence). Germline trimming cut 4 bases from V and 7 bases from J; bases unmatched to any gene: 6. The CDR3 has 13 residues. The CDR3 bases are TGTGCCAGCAGCTCCGACAGGGCAAGTGGCTACACCTTC. This translates into CASSSDRASGYTF.

As regards this clonotype: This clone may be a read error of a much larger clone one base away. The chain has TRBV6-1 and TRBJ1-2; 8 nucleotides agree with TRBD1. The CDR3 totals 13 residues. Germline V gene sequence: CDR1 MNHNS, CDR2 SASEGT. J lost 7 bases, V lost 10 bases, and 11 bases had no gene match. The CDR3 region is CANRAQGEIGYTF. The CDR3 DNA is TGTGCCAACAGAGCACAGGGGGAGATTGGCTACACCTTC.

This clonotype was counted many times. V gene TRBV5-1 combines with J gene TRBJ2-3; tentatively, D is TRBD1 (5 bases). CDR1 and CDR2 from the germline V gene are SGHRS and YFSETQ. This CDR3 spans 15 amino acids. V lost 3 bases, J lost 0 bases, and 11 bases lay in between. In DNA form, the CDR3 reads TGCGCCAGCAGCTCCACAGGTTCTAGCACAGATACGCAGTATTTT. Its protein product is CASSSTGSSTDTQYF.

Only a few counts were recorded for this clonotype. V and J are TRBV7-9 and TRBJ2-5, with TRBD2 matching over 12 bases. The germline V gene has CDR1 SEHNR and CDR2 FQNEAQ (reference sequence). The CDR3 totals 15 residues. V shed 7 bases, J shed 1 base, and the junction held 4 bases outside the gene matches. The CDR3 protein is CASTGLAGLQETQYF. The CDR3 coding sequence is TGTGCCAGCACAGGACTAGCGGGGCTCCAAGAGACCCAGTACTTC.

With respect to this clonotype: A much larger clone differs by one base, so this may be a read error. This sequence joins TRBV4-1 and TRBJ2-5, with 8 bases that match TRBD1. Germline V lookup: CDR1 MGHRA, CDR2 YSYEKL. This CDR3 is 14 amino acids long. V was clipped by 6 bases and J by 9 bases; unmatched bases: 12. The CDR3 DNA reads as TGCGCCAGCAGATTAACGGACAGGGCGAAGGCCCAGTACTTC. This gives the protein CASRLTDRAKAQYF.

The chain recombines TRBV2 with TRBJ1-1, with TRBD1 as a possible D gene (5 bases). Germline V gene data show CDR1 as SNHLY and CDR2 as FYNNEI. The germline V and J ends were trimmed by 2 bases and 1 base, with 8 bases remaining between them. The length of the CDR3 is 14 residues. DNA for the CDR3: TGTGCCAGCAGTGAATGGACACAGAACACTGAAGCTTTCTTT. It is translated as CASSEWTQNTEAFF.

The chain couples TRBV5-1 to TRBJ2-1, with D possibly matching TRBD1 (5 bases). Between the trimmed V and J ends, which lost 5 bases and 4 bases, there was a span of 10 bases. The CDR3 consists of 13 residues. Germline loops: CDR1 SGHRS, CDR2 YFSETQ. CDR3 nucleotides: TGCGCCAGCAGGCCGACAGAGTACAATGAGCAGTTCTTC. It translates to CASRPTEYNEQFF. The variable domain in full, with the rest retrieved from reference TRBV5-1 and TRBJ2-1, is KAGVTQTPRYLIKTRGQQVTLSCSPISGHRSVSWYQQTPGQGLQFLFEYFSETQRNKGNFPGRFSGRQFSNSRSEMNVSTLELGDSALYLCASRPTEYNEQFFGPGTRLTVL.

About this clonotype itself: A junction boundary mismatches the germline segment, possibly from a read error. V usage is TRBV7-2 and J usage is TRBJ2-7; D is unresolved. The germline V gene encodes CDR1 SGHTA and CDR2 FQGNSA. The CDR3 length is 13 residues. The CDR3: CASSLGSSYKQYF. CDR3 DNA sequence: TGTGCCAGCAGCTTGGGCTCTTCCTACAAGCAGTACTTC.

The chain carries TRBV4-3 and TRBJ1-5; the D is unclear. Trimming took 2 bases from V and 0 from J, leaving 8 bases between them. Germline-derived CDR1 and CDR2 are LGHNA and YSLEER. The CDR3 is 15 residues long. CDR3 DNA sequence: TGCGCCAGCAGCCAATACCGAGGTAGCAATCAGCCCCAGCATTTT. The encoded protein is CASSQYRGSNQPQHF.

The genes are TRBV5-1 and TRBJ1-2; 8 bases are shared with TRBD1. V shed 0 bases and J 8 bases; nucleotides not matched to a gene: 9. Germline CDR1 is SGHRS and CDR2 is YFSETQ. This CDR3 contains 15 residues. This CDR3 is CASSLDQGAIGGYTF. CDR3 nucleotides: TGCGCCAGCAGCTTGGATCAGGGGGCCATAGGCGGCTACACCTTC.

The chain has TRBV7-8 and TRBJ2-7; possibly TRBD1 for D (6 bases). CDR1 SGHVS and CDR2 FQNEAQ come from the germline V gene. The V gene lost 0 bases and the J gene lost 2 bases, with 14 bases spanning the gap. The CDR3 totals 16 residues. The CDR3 DNA sequence: TGTGCCAGCAGCTTAGCGATAGGACAGCTTCCCTACGAGCAGTACTTC. This encodes CASSLAIGQLPYEQYF.

This clonotype was seen ten or more times. The CDR3 loop is CSATSRRLGTEAFF. For the CDR3, the DNA is TGCAGTGCCACCTCTCGGAGATTGGGGACTGAAGCTTTCTTT. This chain connects TRBV20-1 to TRBJ1-1; D unresolved. CDR3 length: 14 amino acids. Trimming pared 6 bases from V and 5 bases from J, leaving 19 bases between. Germline CDR1 reads DFQATT; CDR2 reads SNEGSKA (reference sequence).

This clonotype has a handful of counts. Just one base apart from a much larger clone, this may be a read error. This sequence joins TRBV5-1 and TRBJ1-1, with D maybe TRBD1 (5 bases). Germline V CDR1 and CDR2: SGHRS, YFSETQ. Trimming cost V 9 bases and J 7 bases, with 13 bases left between them. The CDR3 sequence is 11 residues long. The CDR3 bases are TGCGCCAACAGTTATCAGGGTGAAGCTTTCTTT. It translates to CANSYQGEAFF.

The V and J genes are TRBV5-1 and TRBJ2-1; 8 nucleotides line up with TRBD2. CDR1 SGHRS and CDR2 YFSETQ come from the germline V gene. The V segment lost 0 bases and the J segment 8 bases; nucleotides outside the gene matches: 7. The CDR3 sequence is 15 residues long. This CDR3 is CASSLEGGGNDEQFF. The CDR3 nucleotides read TGCGCCAGCAGCTTGGAGGGCGGGGGGAACGATGAGCAGTTCTTC. Drawing the rest from reference TRBV5-1 and TRBJ2-1, the complete variable domain is KAGVTQTPRYLIKTRGQQVTLSCSPISGHRSVSWYQQTPGQGLQFLFEYFSETQRNKGNFPGRFSGRQFSNSRSEMNVSTLELGDSALYLCASSLEGGGNDEQFFGPGTRLTVL.

Remarks on this clonotype: A much larger clonotype is one base distant, so this may be a read error. Without the conserved terminal phenylalanine or tryptophan, this CDR3 likely stems from a read error. V and J are TRBV28 and TRBJ2-4, with a tentative D call TRBD1 (5 bases). V lost 3 bases to trimming and J lost 1 base, with 10 bases between them. Germline lookup yields CDR1 MDHEN and CDR2 SYDVKM. The CDR3 is 15 amino acids. The CDR3 DNA reads as TGTGCCAGCAGTTTGAGGACACTTGCCAAAAACATTCAGTACTAC. Translated, it gives CASSLRTLAKNIQYY.

The V gene is TRBV5-5, the J gene TRBJ1-5, with TRBD1 identical over 7 bases. Germline trimming cut 6 bases from V and 5 bases from J; bases unmatched to any gene: 11. Germline values: CDR1 SGHKS, CDR2 YYEKEE (reference sequence). The CDR3 totals 15 residues. This chain's CDR3 is CASTQGDFGDQPQHF. DNA of the CDR3: TGTGCCAGCACTCAGGGGGACTTTGGGGATCAGCCCCAGCATTTT.

With regard to this clonotype: The junction departs from the called germline gene at one end, perhaps through a read error. V is TRBV24-1 and J is TRBJ2-6, with unresolved D. The germline V gene has CDR1 KGHDR and CDR2 SFDVKD. This CDR3 is 16 amino acids long. The CDR3 loop reads CAPSDSPRSGANVLTF. CDR3 nucleotide sequence: TGTGCCCCCAGTGATTCCCCACGCTCTGGGGCCAACGTCCTGACTTTC.

This sequence joins TRBV10-3 and TRBJ2-5; D might be TRBD1 (6 bases). Trimming stripped 0 bases from V and 5 bases from J, with 13 bases between. In germline, CDR1 is ENHRY, CDR2 SYGVKD. The CDR3 loop spans 15 amino acids. CDR3 sequence reads: CAISESQGAEETQYF. CDR3 nucleotide sequence: TGTGCCATCAGTGAGTCACAGGGTGCAGAGGAGACCCAGTACTTC.

The V and J genes are TRBV29-1 and TRBJ1-2; the D gene is possibly TRBD1 (5 bases). CDR1 is SQVTM, CDR2 ANQGSEA, per germline. The length of the CDR3 is 12 residues. V dropped 6 bases and J dropped 8 bases, with 16 bases sitting between them. The chain's CDR3 is CSVRPTDEGYTF. DNA of the CDR3: TGCAGCGTCAGACCGACAGATGAAGGCTACACCTTC. The complete variable domain, with remaining parts taken from reference TRBV29-1 and TRBJ1-2, reads SAVISQKPSRDICQRGTSLTIQCQVDSQVTMMFWYRQQPGQSLTLIATANQGSEATYESGFVIDKFPISRPNLTFSTLTVSNMSPEDSSIYLCSVRPTDEGYTFGSGTRLTVV.

J is TRBJ2-3 and V is TRBV5-1; TRBD1 aligns across 8 bases. The CDR3 length is 14 residues. Germline V gene sequence: CDR1 SGHRS, CDR2 YFSETQ. V lost 3 bases, J lost 6 bases, and 6 bases stayed unmatched. The CDR3, as DNA: TGCGCCAGCAGCTCGACAGGGGATTCCGATACGCAGTATTTT. It codes for CASSSTGDSDTQYF.

The chain uses TRBV7-2 and TRBJ2-3; D ambiguous. Germline-derived CDR1 and CDR2 are SGHTA and FQGNSA. The CDR3 spans 14 residues. The V and J ends lost 5 bases and 7 bases respectively, with 16 bases between them. Here the CDR3 DNA reads TGTGCCAGCAGCCCGGTGGACCTCATCTATACGCAGTATTTT. This codes for CASSPVDLIYTQYF.

This clonotype was counted only a few times. V usage is TRBV12-3 or TRBV12-4 and J usage is TRBJ1-5; the match to TRBD1 covers 7 bases. CDR3 size: 16 residues. V was clipped by 2 bases and J by 6 bases; unmatched bases: 10. The CDR3 loop is CASSLTDRVPTQPQHF. The CDR3 bases are TGTGCCAGCAGTTTAACCGACAGGGTTCCAACTCAGCCCCAGCATTTT.

The chain couples TRBV20-1 to TRBJ1-5; D unclear. CDR3 size: 13 residues. Trimming left V 0 bases short and J 1 base short, with 4 bases between. CDR1 is DFQATT, CDR2 SNEGSKA, per germline (reference sequence). The CDR3: CSARDPSNQPQHF. DNA for the CDR3: TGCAGTGCTAGAGATCCCAGCAATCAGCCCCAGCATTTT.

The rearrangement links TRBV7-9 to TRBJ1-2; no definite D call. CDR3 length: 13 amino acids. CDR1 is SEHNR and CDR2 is FQNEAQ in the germline V gene (reference sequence). V lost 1 base, J lost 8 bases, and 11 bases lay in between. The CDR3 region is CASSLVGTEGYTF. The CDR3 coding sequence is TGTGCCAGCAGCTTAGTAGGCACCGAAGGCTACACCTTC. Filled out from reference TRBV7-9 and TRBJ1-2, the complete variable domain reads DTGVSQNPRHKITKRGQNVTFRCDPISEHNRLYWYRQTLGQGPEFLTYFQNEAQLEKSRLLSDRFSAERPKGSFSTLEIQRTEQGDSAMYLCASSLVGTEGYTFGSGTRLTVV.

This clonotype was observed a few times. V and J are TRBV18 and TRBJ2-7; 9 nucleotides align to TRBD1. Trimming removed 6 bases from V and 4 bases from J; junction bases left unmatched: 7. Germline CDR1 KGHSH, CDR2 LQKENI. The CDR3 totals 14 residues. CDR3 sequence: CASSAGGQGYEQYF. The CDR3 DNA reads TGTGCCAGCTCGGCCGGCGGACAGGGGTACGAGCAGTACTTC.

The chain carries TRBV18 and TRBJ2-1; 11 nucleotides line up with TRBD2. The CDR3 has 17 amino acids. V lost 5 bases to trimming and J lost 4 bases; unmatched junction nucleotides: 10. Germline CDR1 and CDR2: KGHSH and LQKENI. CDR3 sequence (DNA): TGTGCCAGCTCAGCCCAACTAGCGGGGGCTTCATACAATGAGCAGTTCTTC. It encodes CASSAQLAGASYNEQFF.

This chain uses TRBV29-1 with TRBJ2-3; either TRBD1 or TRBD2 may supply D (6 bases each). Trimming took 7 bases from V and 6 from J, leaving 20 bases between them. The CDR3 spans 14 residues. The germline V gene has CDR1 SQVTM and CDR2 ANQGSEA. The CDR3 coding sequence is TGCAGCGCTAACTCTTGGAGGGGGTTGGATACGCAGTATTTT. It codes for CSANSWRGLDTQYF.

The chain employs TRBV10-3 and TRBJ2-1; D is perhaps TRBD1 (7 bases). The CDR3 spans 17 residues. Per germline, CDR1 ENHRY and CDR2 SYGVKD. Trimming cost V 3 bases and J 1 base, with 16 bases left between them. This CDR3 is CAISDSVAGGSYNEQFF. In DNA, the CDR3 is TGTGCCATCAGTGATTCCGTAGCAGGGGGGTCCTACAATGAGCAGTTCTTC.

In nucleotides, the CDR3 is TGCGCCAGCAGCTCACTAGCGGGAGTGGACTACAATGAGCAGTTCTTC. Its translation is CASSSLAGVDYNEQFF. V and J are TRBV5-1 and TRBJ2-1; 11 bases fit TRBD2. There are 16 residues in the CDR3. Germline V gene sequence: CDR1 SGHRS, CDR2 YFSETQ. Trimming took 3 bases from V and 3 from J; bases not matched to a gene: 5. Combining the CDR3 with reference TRBV5-1 and TRBJ2-1 gives the whole variable domain KAGVTQTPRYLIKTRGQQVTLSCSPISGHRSVSWYQQTPGQGLQFLFEYFSETQRNKGNFPGRFSGRQFSNSRSEMNVSTLELGDSALYLCASSSLAGVDYNEQFFGPGTRLTVL.

The table lists this clonotype with a few counts. The CDR3 sequence: CASTLRDTNTEAFF. The CDR3 region has the DNA TGTGCCAGCACCCTTAGGGACACGAACACTGAAGCTTTCTTT. V and J are TRBV7-8 and TRBJ1-1; perhaps TRBD1 as D (6 bases). Trimming cost V 7 bases and J 1 base, with 13 bases left between them. This CDR3 is built from 14 residues. Germline V gives CDR1 SGHVS, CDR2 FQNEAQ. Combining the CDR3 with reference TRBV7-8 and TRBJ1-1 gives the whole variable domain GAGVSQSPRYKVAKRGQDVALRCDPISGHVSLFWYQQALGQGPEFLTYFQNEAQLDKSGLPSDRFFAERPEGSVSTLKIQRTQQEDSAVYLCASTLRDTNTEAFFGQGTRLTVV.

This clonotype showed up just a few times. The chain links TRBV12-3 or TRBV12-4 to TRBJ2-7; possible D gene TRBD2, 5 bases. V lost 4 bases, J lost 5 bases, and 9 bases lay in between. The CDR3 consists of 12 residues. CDR3 in amino acids: CASSWRSNEQYF. The DNA of the CDR3 is TGTGCCAGCAGTTGGAGGTCCAACGAGCAGTACTTC.